The next 26 T cell receptor beta chains were all read from a single sample in a study of blood T cell repertoires in COVID-19. Some clones are missing from TCRdb's copy, which holds only in-frame ones; the method was immunoSEQ multiplex PCR. The table records 95,000 to 110,000 clones, 80% to 90% of them present only once. Sequencing was performed on peripheral blood. The receptors were gathered from a woman in her sixties with acute or convalescent COVID-19.

Regarding this clone: This same CDR3 is encoded by further DNA sequences in the sample. V gene TRBV7-3 combines with J gene TRBJ2-3; 8 nucleotides match TRBD2. The CDR3 runs to 15 residues. V trimming: 2 bases; J trimming: 0 bases; junction bases outside the gene matches: 1. The germline V gene encodes CDR1 SGHTA and CDR2 FQGTGA. CDR3 bases: TGTGCCAGCAGCTTAGCGGGGGGTAGCACAGATACGCAGTATTTT. This codes for CASSLAGGSTDTQYF.

The chain carries TRBV5-5 and TRBJ1-5, with D perhaps TRBD1 (6 bases). Deletions cut 2 bases from V and 5 bases from J, with 11 bases between. Germline CDR1 reads SGHKS; CDR2 reads YYEKEE (reference sequence). The CDR3 is made up of 14 amino acids. The CDR3 coding sequence is TGTGCCAGCAGCTTTAATGGGGGCGATCAGCCCCAGCATTTT. As protein: CASSFNGGDQPQHF. The full variable domain, rest sourced from reference TRBV5-5 and TRBJ1-5, is DAGVTQSPTHLIKTRGQQVTLRCSPISGHKSVSWYQQVLGQGPQFIFQYYEKEERGRGNFPDRFSARQFPNYSSELNVNALLLGDSALYLCASSFNGGDQPQHFGDGTRLSIL.

The rearrangement links TRBV2 to TRBJ1-1; D might be TRBD1 (5 bases). With 6 bases removed from V and 1 base from J, the gap between germline ends came to 12 bases. The CDR3 spans 14 residues. Germline V gives CDR1 SNHLY, CDR2 FYNNEI. This CDR3 reads CASRTEVTNTEAFF. The CDR3 nucleotides read TGTGCCAGCAGGACAGAGGTGACGAACACTGAAGCTTTCTTT.

V and J are TRBV5-1 and TRBJ2-1; TRBD2 matches 13 bases. The CDR3 has 17 amino acids. Germline V gene sequence: CDR1 SGHRS, CDR2 YFSETQ. Unmatched junction bases numbered 6, after V lost 1 base and J lost 5 bases. CDR3 DNA sequence: TGCGCCAGCAGCTTGACTAGCGGGAGGGCCCTGGACAATGAGCAGTTCTTC. It is translated as CASSLTSGRALDNEQFF. The whole variable domain, remainder taken from reference TRBV5-1 and TRBJ2-1, is KAGVTQTPRYLIKTRGQQVTLSCSPISGHRSVSWYQQTPGQGLQFLFEYFSETQRNKGNFPGRFSGRQFSNSRSEMNVSTLELGDSALYLCASSLTSGRALDNEQFFGPGTRLTVL.

V and J are TRBV28 and TRBJ2-3; 13 bases fit TRBD2. The germline V gene has CDR1 MDHEN and CDR2 SYDVKM. CDR3 length equals 15 residues. The V gene end was trimmed by 6 bases and the J gene end by 3 bases; junction bases not matched to a gene: 3. CDR3 in amino acids: CASSPTSGRTDTQYF. CDR3 nucleotides: TGTGCCAGCAGCCCGACTAGCGGGAGGACAGATACGCAGTATTTT.

This clone was seen a few times. This chain connects TRBV18 to TRBJ1-2, with D possibly being TRBD1 (6 bases). Per the germline V gene, CDR1 is KGHSH and CDR2 is LQKENI. V lost 6 bases to trimming and J lost 4 bases, with 12 bases between them. This CDR3 is 13 amino acids long. The CDR3 here is CASSPDSLYGYTF. The CDR3, as DNA: TGTGCCAGCTCCCCGGACAGCCTCTATGGCTACACCTTC.

The J gene is TRBJ2-3, the V gene TRBV5-5, with D perhaps TRBD1 (6 bases). V was cut by 2 bases and J by 4 bases, with 11 bases left in between. Germline V gene data show CDR1 as SGHKS and CDR2 as YYEKEE (reference sequence). This CDR3 region has 14 residues. The CDR3 spells CASSLLGAADTQYF. The CDR3 nucleotides are TGTGCCAGCAGCTTACTGGGGGCCGCAGATACGCAGTATTTT.

The V call is TRBV10-3, the J call TRBJ2-3, with D maybe TRBD2 (6 bases). The CDR3 sequence is 13 residues long. V was clipped by 4 bases and J by 6 bases, with 11 bases between them. CDR1 is ENHRY and CDR2 is SYGVKD in the germline V gene. The DNA for the CDR3 is TGTGCCATCAGTGCGGCGGGGCGGGATACGCAGTATTTT. This sequence encodes CAISAAGRDTQYF.

The CDR3 bases are TGTGCCAGCAGCTTGTGGAGCGGGGAGCTGTTTTTT. Protein sequence: CASSLWSGELFF. The V call is TRBV7-9, the J call TRBJ2-2, with unresolved D. This CDR3 has 12 residues. Deletions cut 3 bases from V and 7 bases from J, with 6 bases between. Germline V CDR1 and CDR2: SEHNR, FQNEAQ (reference sequence). Based on the CDR3 plus reference TRBV7-9 and TRBJ2-2, the full variable domain is DTGVSQNPRHKITKRGQNVTFRCDPISEHNRLYWYRQTLGQGPEFLTYFQNEAQLEKSRLLSDRFSAERPKGSFSTLEIQRTEQGDSAMYLCASSLWSGELFFGEGSRLTVL.

This clone was observed a handful of times. This sequence joins TRBV5-4 and TRBJ2-1, with D tentatively TRBD2 (6 bases). The CDR3 extends over 14 amino acids. V was pared by 2 bases and J by 10 bases, with 16 bases between. The germline V gene encodes CDR1 SGHNT and CDR2 YYREEE (reference sequence). CDR3 sequence reads: CASSFFGGSKEQFF. CDR3 DNA sequence: TGTGCCAGCAGCTTCTTTGGGGGGAGTAAGGAGCAGTTCTTC. The full variable domain, with the rest looked up from reference TRBV5-4 and TRBJ2-1, is ETGVTQSPTHLIKTRGQQVTLRCSSQSGHNTVSWYQQALGQGPQFIFQYYREEENGRGNFPPRFSGLQFPNYSSELNVNALELDDSALYLCASSFFGGSKEQFFGPGTRLTVL.

The chain is built from TRBV11-3 and TRBJ2-2; TRBD2 matches at 8 bases. The CDR3 extends over 15 amino acids. In germline, CDR1 is SGHNT, CDR2 YENEEA. The V segment lost 4 bases and the J segment 2 bases; nucleotides outside the gene matches: 3. The DNA of the CDR3 is TGTGCCAGCAGCTGGAGCGGGAGAAACACCGGGGAGCTGTTTTTT. This encodes CASSWSGRNTGELFF.

The chain carries TRBV6-5 and TRBJ2-5; 7 nucleotides line up with TRBD2. Losses at the gene ends were 2 bases for V and 9 bases for J; bases not matched to a gene: 3. In germline, CDR1 is MNHEY, CDR2 SVGAGI. The CDR3 is 12 residues long. The CDR3 nucleotides are TGTGCCAGCAGTTACCGGGGAGGGGCCCAGTACTTC. This codes for CASSYRGGAQYF.

CDR3 bases: TGTGCCAGTAGGGACAGTGACACTTACACTGAAGCTTTCTTT. Translated, it gives CASRDSDTYTEAFF. This chain uses TRBV19 with TRBJ1-1; TRBD1 is a possible D gene (6 bases). The germline gives CDR1 LNHDA, CDR2 SQIVND (reference sequence). The CDR3 loop spans 14 amino acids. Trimming stripped 6 bases from V and 3 bases from J, with 14 bases between.

The rearrangement joins TRBV19 to TRBJ2-2; 15 bases match TRBD2. The CDR3 spans 16 residues. V lost 9 bases, J lost 6 bases, and 8 bases stayed unmatched. In germline, CDR1 is LNHDA, CDR2 SQIVND (reference sequence). In DNA, the CDR3 is TGTGCCAGCAGGACTAGCGGGAGGGCCCTGGCCGGGGAGCTGTTTTTT. This translates into CASRTSGRALAGELFF.

The chain uses TRBV6-5 and TRBJ2-7; 7 bases fit TRBD2. Germline CDR1 and CDR2: MNHEY and SVGAGI. The junction had 12 bases not matched to a gene; V was cut back by 8 bases and J by 5 bases. The CDR3 length is 14 residues. The CDR3 protein is CASYWSGAGNEQYF. CDR3 nucleotides: TGTGCCAGCTACTGGAGCGGGGCTGGCAACGAGCAGTACTTC.

The chain has TRBV19 and TRBJ1-5; no definite D call. CDR3 size: 16 residues. Deletions cut 5 bases from V and 2 bases from J, with 16 bases between. Germline V lookup: CDR1 LNHDA, CDR2 SQIVND (reference sequence). For the CDR3, the DNA is TGTGCCAGTAGTCCCGGACTTTTAGTGGGCAATCAGCCCCAGCATTTT. Translation: CASSPGLLVGNQPQHF.

J is TRBJ1-5 and V is TRBV5-8; 8 positions match TRBD1. Germline trimming cut 3 bases from V and 4 bases from J; bases unmatched to any gene: 6. CDR3 length: 15 amino acids. Germline V gene data show CDR1 as SGHTS and CDR2 as YDEGEE. The DNA for the CDR3 is TGTGCCAGCAGCTCCCTGGACAGGGAGAATCAGCCCCAGCATTTT. Residues: CASSSLDRENQPQHF.

This clone was observed once. The chain is built from TRBV12-5 and TRBJ2-2; D remains unclear. The CDR3 sequence is 16 residues long. Germline CDR1 and CDR2: LGHNT and FRNRAP. Trimming pared 2 bases from V and 1 base from J, leaving 11 bases between. The CDR3 protein is CASGLMSILNTGELFF. CDR3 DNA sequence: TGTGCTAGTGGTTTGATGTCCATACTGAACACCGGGGAGCTGTTTTTT.

V usage is TRBV7-6 and J usage is TRBJ2-1; D perhaps matches TRBD2 (6 bases). Trimming took off 4 bases at V and 7 bases at J, with 8 bases between the two ends. CDR3 length equals 12 residues. CDR1 and CDR2 (germline): SGHVS, FNYEAQ. The CDR3 is CASSSGVNEQFF. In nucleotides, the CDR3 is TGTGCCAGCAGCTCGGGGGTGAATGAGCAGTTCTTC. The variable domain in full, completed from reference TRBV7-6 and TRBJ2-1, reads GAGVSQSPRYKVTKRGQDVALRCDPISGHVSLYWYRQALGQGPEFLTYFNYEAQQDKSGLPNDRFSAERPEGSISTLTIQRTEQRDSAMYRCASSSGVNEQFFGPGTRLTVL.

J is TRBJ1-6 and V is TRBV14; no clear D. In germline, CDR1 is SGHDN, CDR2 FVKESK. The CDR3 loop spans 13 amino acids. V lost 2 bases, J lost 7 bases, and 6 bases lay in between. As DNA, the CDR3 is TGTGCCAGCAGCCAATTCCGGAATTCACCCCTCCACTTT. Translated: CASSQFRNSPLHF.

The chain combines TRBV18 with TRBJ2-1; 7 nucleotides agree with TRBD1. Germline V gene sequence: CDR1 KGHSH, CDR2 LQKENI. The ends lost 4 bases at V and 7 bases at J; junction bases unmatched: 13. CDR3 size: 16 residues. The CDR3 DNA reads as TGTGCCAGCTCACAACAAACAGGGGCAGTTAGGAATGAGCAGTTCTTC. It yields the protein CASSQQTGAVRNEQFF.

The V gene is TRBV30, the J gene TRBJ2-2; 8 nucleotides line up with TRBD1. CDR3 size: 16 residues. V was clipped by 3 bases and J by 0 bases; unmatched bases: 6. Germline CDR1 GTSNPN, CDR2 SVGIG (reference sequence). The CDR3: CAWRGPGQANTGELFF. CDR3 DNA sequence: TGTGCCTGGAGAGGGCCGGGACAGGCGAACACCGGGGAGCTGTTTTTT. Combining the CDR3 with reference TRBV30 and TRBJ2-2 gives the whole variable domain SQTIHQWPATLVQPVGSPLSLECTVEGTSNPNLYWYRQAAGRGLQLLFYSVGIGQISSEVPQNLSASRPQDRQFILSSKKLLLSDSGFYLCAWRGPGQANTGELFFGEGSRLTVL.

The chain has TRBV7-9 and TRBJ1-6, with TRBD1 identical over 7 bases. The CDR3 loop spans 15 amino acids. The ends lost 7 bases at V and 7 bases at J; junction bases unmatched: 10. Germline V CDR1 and CDR2: SEHNR, FQNEAQ (reference sequence). CDR3: CASNGPGTDNSPLHF. The CDR3 DNA sequence: TGTGCCAGCAACGGCCCCGGGACAGACAATTCACCCCTCCACTTT. Based on the CDR3 plus reference TRBV7-9 and TRBJ1-6, the full variable domain is DTGVSQNPRHKITKRGQNVTFRCDPISEHNRLYWYRQTLGQGPEFLTYFQNEAQLEKSRLLSDRFSAERPKGSFSTLEIQRTEQGDSAMYLCASNGPGTDNSPLHFGNGTRLTVT.

The chain recombines TRBV6-2 or TRBV6-3 with TRBJ2-1, with 8 nucleotides matching TRBD2. The CDR3 covers 21 residues. After removal of 4 bases from V and 4 bases from J, the junction contained 24 bases not matched to a gene. The germline CDR1 and CDR2 sequences are MNHEY and SVGEGT. The CDR3 DNA follows: TGTGCCAGCAGTTTCCCCGCGGGGGGACCTCTGAGGCTAGTAGAGTACAATGAGCAGTTCTTC. Its translation is CASSFPAGGPLRLVEYNEQFF.

This clone appeared a single time. This chain links TRBV29-1 with TRBJ1-1, with D tentatively TRBD1 (5 bases). CDR1 is SQVTM, CDR2 ANQGSEA, per germline. The CDR3 loop spans 13 amino acids. Trimming left V 6 bases short and J 4 bases short, with 15 bases between. CDR3 sequence reads: CSVVETDLTEAFF. CDR3 nucleotides: TGCAGCGTGGTAGAGACAGATCTCACTGAAGCTTTCTTT.

The chain couples TRBV14 to TRBJ2-5, with 11 positions matching TRBD2. The germline V gene encodes CDR1 SGHDN and CDR2 FVKESK. This CDR3 is built from 17 residues. V lost 2 bases and J lost 4; bases outside the gene matches: 9. This CDR3 reads CASSQRPGLAVGETQYF. The CDR3 region has the DNA TGTGCCAGCAGCCAACGACCGGGACTAGCGGTGGGAGAGACCCAGTACTTC.